There are many counts of the clone carrying this TCR beta chain. Its antigen is not identified. Germline V gives CDR1 SGHVS, CDR2 FQNEAQ. Trimming left V 2 bases short and J 6 bases short, with 11 bases between. CDR3 size: 15 residues. This sample is drawn from a study of naive and memory T cell subsets. General study findings and limits: No ground truth validated the naive and memory repertoire findings. Diversity fell and Gini index rose from naive through CM, EM, EMRA.

An equimolar mix of two oligonucleotides served as the beta constant-region primer for TRBC1 and TRBC2. Ligated cDNA was amplified by four rounds of PCR with nested alpha and beta constant-region primers and SP2. MiXCR, run by TCRdb on the UMI-ligation and nested PCR reads, gives a single entry per CDR3 protein. The sample lists 130,000 or so distinct CDR3 sequences; over 30% were seen once. The TCR originated in a human donor in good health. The J gene is TRBJ1-6, the V gene TRBV7-8; D may be TRBD1 (5 bases). The sample comprised central memory CD4+ T cells from blood. The CDR3 region is CASSLRRGINSPLHF. CDR3 bases: TGTGCCAGCAGCTTACGCCGGGGGATTAATTCACCCCTCCACTTT.